Presented here are 21 T cell receptor beta chains from one specimen sequenced in a study of blood T cell repertoires in COVID-19. TCRdb keeps only in-frame clones here, not all; method: immunoSEQ multiplex PCR. The sample shows over 400,000 clones, 80% to 90% of them seen only once. The sample comprised peripheral blood. The receptors here all came from a human donor in a cohort sampled during active COVID-19.

The chain combines TRBV2 with TRBJ1-5; D is possibly TRBD1 (6 bases). V gave up 7 bases and J gave up 7 bases, with 20 bases separating them. This CDR3 spans 15 amino acids. Germline CDR1 and CDR2: SNHLY and FYNNEI. For the CDR3, the DNA is TGTGCCAGCAACCAGTTTGGTGGGGGCGTGCAGCCCCAGCATTTT. Translated, it gives CASNQFGGGVQPQHF.

This rearrangement joins TRBV7-9 to TRBJ1-1; perhaps TRBD1 as D (5 bases). The CDR3 has 16 amino acids. CDR1 is SEHNR and CDR2 is FQNEAQ in the germline V gene (reference sequence). V was pared by 6 bases and J by 4 bases, with 21 bases between. The CDR3 is CASRSQGSVARTEAFF. Written as DNA, the CDR3 is TGTGCCAGCAGGAGCCAGGGCTCGGTCGCCCGCACTGAAGCTTTCTTT.

The chain is built from TRBV25-1 and TRBJ2-1; TRBD2 aligns across 7 bases. The CDR3 extends over 16 amino acids. Germline values: CDR1 MGHDK, CDR2 SYGVNS. Germline trimming cut 2 bases from V and 4 bases from J; bases unmatched to any gene: 8. The CDR3 DNA is TGTGCCAGCAGTGAAGCATCTAGCGGTTCTTACAATGAGCAGTTCTTC. Translating it yields CASSEASSGSYNEQFF.

In regard to this clone: Within the sample, other DNA sequences also encode this same CDR3. The chain combines TRBV12-3 or TRBV12-4 with TRBJ2-1; D is undetermined. The CDR3 runs to 12 residues. V shed 4 bases and J shed 3 bases, with 4 bases lying between them. CDR3 amino acids: CASSSVYNEQFF. As DNA, the CDR3 is TGTGCCAGCAGTTCAGTCTACAATGAGCAGTTCTTC.

The rearrangement joins TRBV28 to TRBJ2-2, with D maybe TRBD1 (5 bases). Germline CDR1 is MDHEN and CDR2 is SYDVKM. The CDR3 spans 16 residues. The V end was cut by 5 bases, the J end by 3 bases, with 16 bases between. The CDR3 loop reads CASSLGRQGYTGELFF. The DNA of the CDR3 is TGTGCCAGCAGTCTGGGGCGGCAGGGCTACACCGGGGAGCTGTTTTTT.

This clone has just a few counts. The CDR3 DNA reads TGTGCCAGCAGTTACTCCAGTTGGAGCACTGAAGCTTTCTTT. Residues: CASSYSSWSTEAFF. The chain joins TRBV6-5 to TRBJ1-1; no definite D call. The V gene lost 0 bases and the J gene lost 4 bases, with 9 bases spanning the gap. This CDR3 comprises 14 residues. The germline V gene has CDR1 MNHEY and CDR2 SVGAGI.

J is TRBJ1-6 and V is TRBV5-6; the match to TRBD1 covers 9 bases. The CDR3 spans 14 residues. Per germline, CDR1 SGHDT and CDR2 YYEEEE. With 3 bases clipped from V and 8 bases from J, the junction kept 3 bases outside the gene matches. Written as DNA, the CDR3 is TGTGCCAGCAGCTGGGGGACAGGGCATTCACCCCTCCACTTT. This translates into CASSWGTGHSPLHF.

The chain combines TRBV28 with TRBJ1-1, with D possibly matching TRBD1 (6 bases). Germline V gene data show CDR1 as MDHEN and CDR2 as SYDVKM. Trimming stripped 7 bases from V and 0 bases from J, with 15 bases between. The CDR3 has 15 amino acids. CDR3 sequence reads: CASTAGGAMNTEAFF. The CDR3 nucleotides read TGTGCCAGCACCGCCGGGGGGGCAATGAACACTGAAGCTTTCTTT.

This chain uses TRBV7-9 with TRBJ1-1; the D gene is possibly TRBD1 (6 bases). The length of the CDR3 is 15 residues. V shed 2 bases and J shed 0 bases, with 10 bases lying between them. Germline V gives CDR1 SEHNR, CDR2 FQNEAQ (reference sequence). The CDR3 DNA follows: TGTGCCAGCAGCTTATTCAGGGGCATGAACACTGAAGCTTTCTTT. Translated, it gives CASSLFRGMNTEAFF. Looking up the rest from reference TRBV7-9 and TRBJ1-1 gives the full variable domain: DTGVSQNPRHKITKRGQNVTFRCDPISEHNRLYWYRQTLGQGPEFLTYFQNEAQLEKSRLLSDRFSAERPKGSFSTLEIQRTEQGDSAMYLCASSLFRGMNTEAFFGQGTRLTVV.

J is TRBJ2-1 and V is TRBV19; possible D gene TRBD2, 6 bases. Trimming pared 2 bases from V and 6 bases from J, leaving 17 bases between. The CDR3 length is 16 residues. Germline lookup yields CDR1 LNHDA and CDR2 SQIVND (reference sequence). The CDR3 loop reads CASSISGSLGTNEQFF. The CDR3 bases are TGTGCCAGTAGTATATCCGGGAGCCTCGGGACCAATGAGCAGTTCTTC. The complete variable domain, with remaining parts taken from reference TRBV19 and TRBJ2-1, reads DGGITQSPKYLFRKEGQNVTLSCEQNLNHDAMYWYRQDPGQGLRLIYYSQIVNDFQKGDIAEGYSVSREKKESFPLTVTSAQKNPTAFYLCASSISGSLGTNEQFFGPGTRLTVL.

J is TRBJ1-5 and V is TRBV19; tentatively, D is TRBD1 (6 bases). The CDR3 is 15 amino acids. Between the trimmed V and J ends, which lost 6 bases and 2 bases, there was a span of 14 bases. Germline V CDR1 and CDR2: LNHDA, SQIVND (reference sequence). This CDR3 reads CASSLRQEGNQPQHF. The CDR3 coding sequence is TGTGCCAGTAGCCTCCGACAGGAGGGCAATCAGCCCCAGCATTTT.

The rearrangement joins TRBV7-9 to TRBJ1-4, with TRBD1 matching 10 bases. Unmatched junction bases numbered 10, after V lost 5 bases and J lost 7 bases. Germline assignment: CDR1 SEHNR and CDR2 FQNEAQ (reference sequence). The CDR3 runs to 16 residues. The CDR3 DNA sequence: TGTGCCAGCAGCCATGATGACAGGGGGCAAGTTGAAAAACTGTTTTTT. This sequence encodes CASSHDDRGQVEKLFF.

The chain joins TRBV2 to TRBJ1-2; 12 bases map to TRBD1. The CDR3 contains 16 residues. Germline trimming cut 4 bases from V and 2 bases from J; bases unmatched to any gene: 5. The germline gives CDR1 SNHLY, CDR2 FYNNEI. DNA of the CDR3: TGTGCCAGCAGTGTTACGGGGACAGGGGGCAACTATGGCTACACCTTC. It codes for CASSVTGTGGNYGYTF.

V usage is TRBV18 and J usage is TRBJ2-2; D is ambiguous. This CDR3 comprises 14 residues. Trimming cost V 1 base and J 0 bases, with 3 bases left between them. The germline V gene encodes CDR1 KGHSH and CDR2 LQKENI. The CDR3 bases are TGTGCCAGCTCACCACGCGCGAACACCGGGGAGCTGTTTTTT. It is translated as CASSPRANTGELFF.

The rearrangement links TRBV30 to TRBJ1-1; possible D gene TRBD1, 6 bases. Trimming stripped 2 bases from V and 0 bases from J, with 10 bases between. The CDR3 covers 14 residues. Germline V lookup: CDR1 GTSNPN, CDR2 SVGIG (reference sequence). CDR3 in amino acids: CAWSPGALNTEAFF. In DNA, the CDR3 is TGTGCCTGGAGTCCAGGGGCCTTGAACACTGAAGCTTTCTTT.

The table lists this clone with a count of one. V gene TRBV3-1 (or the pseudogene TRBV3-2) combines with J gene TRBJ2-1; TRBD2 matches 8 bases. This CDR3 comprises 17 residues. Germline assignment: CDR1 LGHDT and CDR2 YNNKEL (reference sequence). Germline trimming cut 4 bases from V and 1 base from J; bases unmatched to any gene: 9. The CDR3 sequence is CASSPPSGSQSYNEQFF. CDR3 coding DNA: TGTGCCAGCAGCCCCCCCAGCGGGAGCCAATCCTACAATGAGCAGTTCTTC.

The chain carries TRBV5-6 and TRBJ2-2; D may be TRBD2 (5 bases). Germline V gene data show CDR1 as SGHDT and CDR2 as YYEEEE. CDR3 length: 15 residues. The V end lost 7 bases, the J end lost 0 bases, and 13 bases lay between the germline ends. The CDR3, as DNA: TGTGCCAGCGGCGGAGGCAGATCGAACACCGGGGAGCTGTTTTTT. Protein product: CASGGGRSNTGELFF.

The J gene is TRBJ2-7, the V gene TRBV15; 7 nucleotides align to TRBD1. Germline lookup yields CDR1 LNHNV and CDR2 YYDKDF (reference sequence). CDR3 length: 15 residues. Unmatched junction bases numbered 4, after V lost 0 bases and J lost 2 bases. DNA of the CDR3: TGTGCCACCAGCAGAGACGTGACAGGGACCTACGAGCAGTACTTC. It specifies CATSRDVTGTYEQYF.

Comment on this clone: In the same sample, other DNA sequences code for this CDR3. V and J are TRBV6-5 and TRBJ1-1, with D possibly TRBD1 on 5 matching bases. CDR3 length: 14 residues. V was shortened by 6 bases and J by 0 bases, with 11 bases between the two germline ends. The germline gives CDR1 MNHEY, CDR2 SVGAGI. DNA of the CDR3: TGTGCCAGCAGAGCGACAGAGATGAACACTGAAGCTTTCTTT. Its translation is CASRATEMNTEAFF.

The chain employs TRBV30 and TRBJ1-1; D not resolved. Trimming removed 1 base from V and 8 bases from J, with 8 bases in between. Germline CDR1 GTSNPN, CDR2 SVGIG (reference sequence). The CDR3 covers 11 residues. The CDR3 reads CAWSAQAEAFF. CDR3 sequence (DNA): TGTGCCTGGAGTGCCCAAGCCGAAGCTTTCTTT.

This rearrangement joins TRBV5-1 to TRBJ2-1; 12 nucleotides agree with TRBD2. Germline V lookup: CDR1 SGHRS, CDR2 YFSETQ. V was pared by 3 bases and J by 5 bases, with 9 bases of the junction left unmatched. The CDR3 contains 17 residues. CDR3 region: CASSSRLAGEANNEQFF. CDR3 nucleotide sequence: TGCGCCAGCAGCTCACGACTAGCGGGAGAAGCTAACAATGAGCAGTTCTTC. The full variable domain, rest sourced from reference TRBV5-1 and TRBJ2-1, is KAGVTQTPRYLIKTRGQQVTLSCSPISGHRSVSWYQQTPGQGLQFLFEYFSETQRNKGNFPGRFSGRQFSNSRSEMNVSTLELGDSALYLCASSSRLAGEANNEQFFGPGTRLTVL.